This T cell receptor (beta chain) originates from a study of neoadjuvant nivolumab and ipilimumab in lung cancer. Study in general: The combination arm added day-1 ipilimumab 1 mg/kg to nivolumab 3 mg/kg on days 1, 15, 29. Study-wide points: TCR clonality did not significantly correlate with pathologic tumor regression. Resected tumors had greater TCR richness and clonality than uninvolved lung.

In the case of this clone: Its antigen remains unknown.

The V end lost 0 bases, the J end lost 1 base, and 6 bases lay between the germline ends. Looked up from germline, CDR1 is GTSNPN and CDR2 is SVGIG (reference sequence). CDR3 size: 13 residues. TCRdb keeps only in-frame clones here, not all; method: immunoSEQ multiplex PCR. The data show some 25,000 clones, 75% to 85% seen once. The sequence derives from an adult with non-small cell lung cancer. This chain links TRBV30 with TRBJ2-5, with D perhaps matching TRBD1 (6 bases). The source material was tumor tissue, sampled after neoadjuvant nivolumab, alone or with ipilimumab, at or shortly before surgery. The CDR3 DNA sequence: TGTGCCTGGAGTGTGGACAGCCAAGAGACCCAGTACTTC. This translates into CAWSVDSQETQYF. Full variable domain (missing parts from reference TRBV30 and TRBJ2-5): SQTIHQWPATLVQPVGSPLSLECTVEGTSNPNLYWYRQAAGRGLQLLFYSVGIGQISSEVPQNLSASRPQDRQFILSSKKLLLSDSGFYLCAWSVDSQETQYFGPGTRLLVL.